This T cell receptor (beta chain) appears in the sequencing data of a study of blood T cell repertoires in COVID-19. Study-level information: Sites in the United States, Italy and Spain provided acute and convalescent COVID-19 samples. Nucleic acid was either cDNA or gDNA, and it came from T cells, B-cell-depleted T cells, or PBMCs.

This clone appeared once. Data came from immunoSEQ multiplex PCR; TCRdb stores just in-frame clones and leaves some out. The sample has 350,000 to 450,000 clones; 89% are singletons. V was pared by 4 bases and J by 0 bases, with 11 bases between. The CDR3 covers 15 residues. The germline CDR1 and CDR2 sequences are SGDLS and YYNGEE. The specimen sequenced was peripheral blood. The clonotype comes from a woman aged 40 to 55 with COVID-19, enrolled during active disease. The V and J genes are TRBV9 and TRBJ2-1, with D tentatively TRBD2 (5 bases). CDR3 sequence (DNA): TGTGCCAGCAGCCTCGGGGAGAACTCCTACAATGAGCAGTTCTTC. Translation gives CASSLGENSYNEQFF. Drawing the rest from reference TRBV9 and TRBJ2-1, the complete variable domain is DSGVTQTPKHLITATGQRVTLRCSPRSGDLSVYWYQQSLDQGLQFLIQYYNGEERAKGNILERFSAQQFPDLHSELNLSSLELGDSALYFCASSLGENSYNEQFFGPGTRLTVL.